Below, 19 T cell receptor beta chains from the same sample are listed, as sequenced in a study of cytomegalovirus exposure and HLA in healthy donors. PCR used 60 Vbeta primers and 13 Jbeta primers. The data were produced by immunoSEQ multiplex PCR, yet TCRdb's version contains in-frame clones alone and is incomplete. The sample gives 180,000 or so clones, approximately 79% of which show up once; almost 6.5% is in the top ten. Sequencing was carried out using PBMCs. These receptors came from a man aged 35 to 55 in good health and CMV-seropositive.

J is TRBJ2-7 and V is TRBV7-2; D is possibly TRBD2 (5 bases). V dropped 4 bases and J dropped 5 bases, with 15 bases sitting between them. CDR1 and CDR2 from the germline V gene are SGHTA and FQGNSA. This CDR3 comprises 14 residues. CDR3 loop: CASSWAVGRDEQYF. CDR3 sequence (DNA): TGTGCCAGCAGCTGGGCGGTCGGGCGGGACGAGCAGTACTTC.

The chain couples TRBV11-3 to TRBJ2-7, with D perhaps TRBD2 (6 bases). The V gene's germline CDR1 is SGHNT and CDR2 YENEEA. V shed 1 base and J shed 3 bases, with 10 bases lying between them. The length of the CDR3 is 14 residues. The CDR3 DNA reads TGTGCCAGCAGCTTAGGGCGGGACCGCTACGAGCAGTACTTC. The encoded protein is CASSLGRDRYEQYF.

This clone was counted a few times. This chain uses TRBV7-8 with TRBJ2-1; 10 bases agree with TRBD2. The V gene end was trimmed by 4 bases and the J gene end by 8 bases; junction bases not matched to a gene: 8. CDR1 SGHVS and CDR2 FQNEAQ come from the germline V gene. This CDR3 is 15 amino acids long. The CDR3 sequence is CASSYLAGDSHEQFF. The CDR3 region has the DNA TGTGCCAGCAGCTACCTAGCGGGGGATTCTCATGAGCAGTTCTTC.

This clone was seen just once. The chain joins TRBV28 to TRBJ1-2; 8 bases map to TRBD1. Germline-derived CDR1 and CDR2 are MDHEN and SYDVKM. The J segment lost 6 bases and the V segment lost 6 bases, leaving 9 bases of the junction unmatched. The CDR3 is 14 amino acids. CDR3 in amino acids: CASSTGDRGDGYTF. The CDR3 nucleotides read TGTGCCAGCAGCACAGGCGACAGGGGAGATGGCTACACCTTC.

This clone was observed a few times. The chain carries TRBV5-1 and TRBJ1-1, with 8 bases matching TRBD1. This CDR3 has 14 amino acids. The germline CDR1 and CDR2 sequences are SGHRS and YFSETQ. V lost 4 bases and J lost 4; bases outside the gene matches: 6. CDR3 amino acids: CASSGGTGGTEAFF. The CDR3 DNA follows: TGCGCCAGCAGCGGGGGGACAGGAGGCACTGAAGCTTTCTTT. The full variable domain, with the rest looked up from reference TRBV5-1 and TRBJ1-1, is KAGVTQTPRYLIKTRGQQVTLSCSPISGHRSVSWYQQTPGQGLQFLFEYFSETQRNKGNFPGRFSGRQFSNSRSEMNVSTLELGDSALYLCASSGGTGGTEAFFGQGTRLTVV.

This clone was seen a few times. V and J are TRBV27 and TRBJ1-1, with a weak D call TRBD1 (6 bases). This CDR3 spans 19 amino acids. Per the germline V gene, CDR1 is MNHEY and CDR2 is SMNVEV (reference sequence). V lost 0 bases and J lost 0, with 20 bases in between. The CDR3 reads CASSLSPGQGMGMNTEAFF. In DNA form, the CDR3 reads TGTGCCAGCAGTTTATCGCCGGGGCAGGGGATGGGGATGAACACTGAAGCTTTCTTT.

The chain employs TRBV9 and TRBJ1-6, with 7 bases identical to TRBD1. CDR3 length: 16 residues. The ends lost 4 bases at V and 3 bases at J; junction bases unmatched: 7. Per the germline V gene, CDR1 is SGDLS and CDR2 is YYNGEE. The chain's CDR3 is CASSKTDRSYNSPLHF. In nucleotides, the CDR3 is TGTGCCAGCAGCAAAACGGACAGGAGCTATAATTCACCCCTCCACTTT.

V usage is TRBV2 and J usage is TRBJ1-1; D ambiguous. In germline, CDR1 is SNHLY, CDR2 FYNNEI. Deletions cut 7 bases from V and 1 base from J, with 10 bases between. The CDR3 extends over 13 amino acids. This chain's CDR3 is CASTDYWNTEAFF. The DNA for the CDR3 is TGTGCCAGCACCGATTACTGGAACACTGAAGCTTTCTTT.

The V gene is TRBV7-3, the J gene TRBJ2-2; D possibly corresponds to TRBD1 (6 bases). Germline-derived CDR1 and CDR2 are SGHTA and FQGTGA. Between the trimmed V and J ends, which lost 2 bases and 2 bases, there was a span of 12 bases. CDR3 length equals 16 residues. The CDR3 here is CASSLSPQGNTGELFF. In DNA, the CDR3 is TGTGCCAGCAGCTTATCCCCACAGGGCAACACCGGGGAGCTGTTTTTT.

This clone has only a few counts. This chain uses TRBV11-2 with TRBJ2-5; perhaps TRBD1 as D (6 bases). Trimming cost V 9 bases and J 3 bases, with 14 bases left between them. The CDR3 loop spans 13 amino acids. From germline, CDR1 is SGHAT and CDR2 FQNNGV. CDR3 coding DNA: TGTGCCAGTCGCCTGGGACAAGAAGAGACCCAGTACTTC. It specifies CASRLGQEETQYF.

CDR3 amino acids: CASSLNLALSSYEQYF. CDR3 in DNA: TGTGCCAGCAGCTTGAACCTCGCCCTGAGCTCCTACGAGCAGTACTTC. This chain uses TRBV5-4 with TRBJ2-7; D is unclear. CDR1 is SGHNT and CDR2 is YYREEE in the germline V gene (reference sequence). Trimming pared 1 base from V and 0 bases from J, leaving 14 bases between. The CDR3 sequence is 16 residues long.

This chain joins TRBV4-1 and TRBJ1-3; no definite D call. There are 15 residues in the CDR3. Germline V CDR1 and CDR2: MGHRA, YSYEKL. V lost 2 bases and J 3 bases, leaving 11 bases between the germline ends. CDR3 in DNA: TGCGCCAGCAGCCAATGGGGAGCCGGTGGAAACACCATATATTTT. It translates to CASSQWGAGGNTIYF.

The chain couples TRBV6-6 to TRBJ1-4; TRBD1 aligns across 10 bases. With V trimmed by 8 bases and J by 8 bases, 2 bases remained unmatched. Germline values: CDR1 MNHNY, CDR2 SVGAGI (reference sequence). This CDR3 is 12 amino acids long. This chain's CDR3 is CASGTGDEKLFF. For the CDR3, the DNA is TGTGCCAGCGGGACAGGGGACGAAAAACTGTTTTTT.

The chain employs TRBV7-6 and TRBJ1-1, with a tentative D call TRBD1 (5 bases). CDR1 and CDR2 (germline): SGHVS, FNYEAQ. The germline V and J ends were trimmed by 2 bases and 1 base, with 5 bases remaining between them. The CDR3 consists of 13 residues. The CDR3: CASSLTGNTEAFF. The DNA of the CDR3 is TGTGCCAGCAGCTTAACAGGGAACACTGAAGCTTTCTTT.

The chain carries TRBV7-3 and TRBJ2-2, with 8 bases that match TRBD2. This CDR3 comprises 16 residues. The V gene end was trimmed by 5 bases and the J gene end by 4 bases; junction bases not matched to a gene: 9. Germline lookup yields CDR1 SGHTA and CDR2 FQGTGA. The CDR3 DNA reads as TGTGCCAGCAGCGCGCCCGGGACTAGGGGCACCGGGGAGCTGTTTTTT. This codes for CASSAPGTRGTGELFF.

The rearrangement links TRBV28 to TRBJ2-5; tentatively, D is TRBD1 (5 bases). The DNA end is a closer match to TRBJ2-7, so the J assignment may be wrong. This CDR3 has 15 amino acids. From germline, CDR1 is MDHEN and CDR2 SYDVKM. CDR3 nucleotides: TGTGCCAGCAGTTCCCGGACATTGCTTTCCTACGAGCAGTACTTC. This encodes CASSSRTLLSYEQYF.

The chain joins TRBV10-1 to TRBJ2-1; D is perhaps TRBD2 (7 bases). The CDR3 is made up of 16 amino acids. Trimming pared 6 bases from V and 0 bases from J, leaving 15 bases between. Per germline, CDR1 WNHNN and CDR2 SYGVQD (reference sequence). The CDR3 DNA reads as TGCGCCAGCAGGCTAAGAGGGGGGGCCTCCTACAATGAGCAGTTCTTC. Amino acids: CASRLRGGASYNEQFF.

This chain uses TRBV19 with TRBJ2-1; 8 positions agree with TRBD1. Germline V CDR1 and CDR2: LNHDA, SQIVND (reference sequence). V lost 4 bases, J lost 4 bases, and 15 bases stayed unmatched. The CDR3 is made up of 18 amino acids. The CDR3 reads CASSRSGGRDRGYNEQFF. DNA of the CDR3: TGTGCCAGTAGTAGGAGTGGGGGCCGAGACAGGGGTTACAATGAGCAGTTCTTC.

The chain uses TRBV6-5 and TRBJ2-3, with 9 bases identical to TRBD1. The junction had 1 base not matched to a gene; V was cut back by 5 bases and J by 4 bases. Germline lookup yields CDR1 MNHEY and CDR2 SVGAGI. This CDR3 region has 13 residues. CDR3 region: CASSRQGADTQYF. The CDR3, as DNA: TGTGCCAGCAGTAGACAGGGGGCAGATACGCAGTATTTT.